This is a list of T cell receptor beta chains from one sample in a study of shared clonotypes between healthy human individuals. The repertoire was sequenced with immunoSEQ multiplex PCR; TCRdb's copy has only in-frame clones and lacks some. Of 550,000 to 750,000 clones listed, roughly 94% were seen once; the top ten hold approximately 22%. The sequenced sample was naive CD8+ T cells sorted from blood. The receptors originated from a man under 40 in good health. Both conserved end residues are part of each CDR3. D genes are given only for firm matches. Size is stated for part of the rows, as once, few or many counts, or as a class when the clone is expanded.

>TRBV5-1|-|-|TRBJ1-1
TGCGCCAGCAGCCCGGACATGGGGAACACTGAAGCTTTCTTT
CASSPDMGNTEAFF
>TRBV4-3|-|-|TRBJ2-5
TGCGCCAGCAGCCAAGGGTCCGGCAGTGGAGAGACCCAGTACTTC
CASSQGSGSGETQYF
>TRBV9|-|-|TRBJ1-1
TGTGCCAGCAGCGGGGAGATGAACACTGAAGCTTTCTTT
CASSGEMNTEAFF
>TRBV5-5|TRBD1|-|TRBJ2-2
TGTGCCAGCAGCCCGGGGGACAGGGGTAACGGGGAGCTGTTTTTT
CASSPGDRGNGELFF
>TRBV10-2|-|-|TRBJ2-5
TGCGCCAGCAGGGAAAGAGACCAAGAGACCCAGTACTTC
CASRERDQETQYF
>TRBV27|-|-|TRBJ2-7
TGTGCCAGCAGTCCCCTGGTCCCGTCGGCTCTAGGGTGGGACTACGAGCAGTACTTC
CASSPLVPSALGWDYEQYF
>TRBV6-5|-|few|TRBJ2-7
TGTGCCAGCAGTACCGGACACTACGAGCAGTACTTC
CASSTGHYEQYF
>TRBV19|-|-|TRBJ2-7
TGTGCCAGTAGTAGATCCTCGCTGCACTCCTACGAGCAGTACTTC
CASSRSSLHSYEQYF
>TRBV14|-|-|TRBJ2-1
TGTGCCAGCAGCCTCACGGGGAACAATGAGCAGTTCTTC
CASSLTGNNEQFF
>TRBV7-2|TRBD1|-|TRBJ1-5
TGTGCCAGCAGCCCGAGGGACAGGGGGCAGGATCAGCCCCAGCATTTT
CASSPRDRGQDQPQHF
>TRBV7-9|-|-|TRBJ2-1
TGTGCCAGCAGCCCCCTGGGGCTTAGGGATGAGCAGTTCTTC
CASSPLGLRDEQFF
>TRBV5-8|TRBD2|-|TRBJ2-7
TGTGCCAGCAGCTTGGAGCCGGGACTAGCGACCTACGAGCAGTACTTC
CASSLEPGLATYEQYF
>TRBV28|-|once|TRBJ2-7
TGTGCCAGCTCCGGAGGATCCTACGAGCAGTACTTC
CASSGGSYEQYF
>TRBV29-1|TRBD1|-|TRBJ2-2
TGCAGCGTTGAAGTCCCCGGGACAGGAGCGAACACCGGGGAGCTGTTTTTT
CSVEVPGTGANTGELFF
>TRBV2|TRBD1|-|TRBJ2-5
TGTGCCAGCAGTATGACAGGGGGAGAGACCCAGTACTTC
CASSMTGGETQYF
>TRBV27|-|-|TRBJ2-3
TGTGCCAGCAGTGGGCAGGGGTTCCCAGATACGCAGTATTTT
CASSGQGFPDTQYF
>TRBV21-1|-|-|TRBJ1-2
TGTGCCAGCAGCAAATGGGACAGGGCTCATGGCTACACCTTC
CASSKWDRAHGYTF
>TRBV7-9|-|-|TRBJ2-5
TGTGCCAGCAGCTTCGCCGGGTACCAAGAGACCCAGTACTTC
CASSFAGYQETQYF
>TRBV6-1|-|-|TRBJ2-4
TGTGCCAGCAGTGAAAGTCGGGGAGGCGAAAACATTCAGTACTTC
CASSESRGGENIQYF
>TRBV7-6|-|-|TRBJ2-2
TGTGCCAGCAGCTTAGATCTGGATGCGAACACCGGGGAGCTGTTTTTT
CASSLDLDANTGELFF
>TRBV5-6|TRBD1|-|TRBJ1-3
TGTGCCAGCAGCCTAGGACAGGGCGGTGGAAACACCATATATTTT
CASSLGQGGGNTIYF
>TRBV27|-|-|TRBJ1-1
TGTGCCAGCAGTCCTTCGCCTCGGGGGAACACTGAAGCTTTCTTT
CASSPSPRGNTEAFF